The text below deals with one T cell receptor (beta chain). Antigen unknown. These data are taken from a study of T cells in localized non-small cell lung cancer. Repertoires were generated with immunoSEQ multiplex PCR, while TCRdb's copy carries only in-frame clones and drops some. Of over 1,500 clones detected, around 25% appear once; the ten largest clones hold approximately 13%. Study-level points and caveats: There were a median about 53 of the top 100 tumor clones appearing in adjacent lung.

The trim removed 0 bases at V and 6 bases at J, leaving 7 bases unmatched. This CDR3 has 15 amino acids. The germline V gene has CDR1 SGHNT and CDR2 YENEEA. This clonotype was obtained from a man aged 35-75 years with stage II squamous cell lung carcinoma. This chain links TRBV11-3 with TRBJ1-2; TRBD1 matches 7 bases. Here the sequenced sample was normal lung tissue next to the tumor, taken before any cancer treatment. The CDR3 coding sequence is TGTGCCAGCAGCTTAGATTGGGACAGAAGGGATGGCTACACCTTC. Encoded protein: CASSLDWDRRDGYTF.